The 30 T cell receptor beta chains presented below share a single source sample, sequenced in a study of regulatory T cells in long-lasting Graves disease. To make TCR beta libraries, researchers used iRepertoire HTBI primers and Arm-PCR of CDR3 regions. A single record per CDR3 protein comes from TCRdb applying MiXCR to the multiplex PCR reads. The sample contains fewer than 400,000 distinct CDR3 sequences, roughly 20% of which appear only once. Time point meaning: persistent/refractory GD, antithyroid drugs over 5 years with positive TRAb. RNA extracted from PBMCs served as the sequencing template. Sequenced material: peripheral blood mononuclear cells (PBMCs), taken when the disease was refractory, from a patient treated with antithyroid drugs. These receptors came from a female donor with Graves disease.

Ten or more counts support this clonotype. For the CDR3, the DNA is TGTGCCAGCAGCTTAGCCCTCCGATCCCGGTGGTACGAGCAGTACTTC. Residues: CASSLALRSRWYEQYF. The V gene is TRBV7-2, the J gene TRBJ2-7; D not certain. The CDR3 totals 16 residues. From germline, CDR1 is SGHTA and CDR2 FQGNSA. The V gene lost 0 bases and the J gene lost 4 bases, with 16 bases spanning the gap.

In this sample, this clonotype turned up a few times. The chain uses TRBV18 and TRBJ2-2, with D possibly TRBD2 on 6 matching bases. Per the germline V gene, CDR1 is KGHSH and CDR2 is LQKENI. There are 13 residues in the CDR3. V shed 2 bases and J shed 9 bases, with 10 bases lying between them. The CDR3 nucleotides are TGTGCCAGCTCACCAATCGGGAGCTGGGAGCTGTTTTTT. Translated: CASSPIGSWELFF.

This clonotype was seen at least ten times. The chain links TRBV18 to TRBJ1-2; D ambiguous. CDR1 is KGHSH and CDR2 is LQKENI in the germline V gene. The CDR3 is 13 residues long. The V and J ends lost 1 base and 4 bases respectively, with 7 bases between them. CDR3 loop: CASSPLDIYGYTF. CDR3 sequence (DNA): TGTGCCAGCTCACCACTCGACATCTATGGCTACACCTTC. The whole variable domain, remainder taken from reference TRBV18 and TRBJ1-2, is NAGVMQNPRHLVRRRGQEARLRCSPMKGHSHVYWYRQLPEEGLKFMVYLQKENIIDESGMPKERFSAEFPKEGPSILRIQQVVRGDSAAYFCASSPLDIYGYTFGSGTRLTVV.

This clonotype was counted only a few times. CDR3 region: CASSPASGSTDTQYF. The CDR3 nucleotides read TGTGCCAGCAGCCCCGCTAGCGGCAGCACAGATACGCAGTATTTT. V is TRBV7-2 and J is TRBJ2-3; the match to TRBD2 covers 7 bases. CDR1 is SGHTA, CDR2 FQGNSA, per germline. The CDR3 has 15 amino acids. The junction had 5 bases not matched to a gene; V was cut back by 5 bases and J by 0 bases.

The chain links TRBV9 to TRBJ2-2; TRBD2 aligns across 9 bases. The CDR3 contains 17 residues. Germline lookup yields CDR1 SGDLS and CDR2 YYNGEE. The V gene end was trimmed by 4 bases and the J gene end by 7 bases; junction bases not matched to a gene: 14. DNA for the CDR3: TGTGCCAGCAGCTTCCGGACTAGCGCATTGGACATCGGGGAGCTGTTTTTT. Amino acids: CASSFRTSALDIGELFF.

Only a few counts were recorded for this clonotype. The chain uses TRBV19 and TRBJ2-5, with a weak D call TRBD2 (5 bases). Per germline, CDR1 LNHDA and CDR2 SQIVND (reference sequence). The CDR3 runs 13 residues. The V end lost 3 bases, the J end lost 5 bases, and 10 bases lay between the germline ends. CDR3 amino acids: CASSIGSGETQYF. DNA of the CDR3: TGTGCCAGTAGTATTGGGAGTGGGGAGACCCAGTACTTC.

This sequence joins TRBV15 and TRBJ2-1; D is possibly TRBD2 (5 bases). The ends were cut back, 5 bases at V and 3 bases at J, with 14 bases in the middle. This CDR3 comprises 15 residues. Germline V gene sequence: CDR1 LNHNV, CDR2 YYDKDF (reference sequence). CDR3 residues: CATSVARVGYNEQFF. In nucleotides, the CDR3 is TGTGCCACCAGCGTCGCGCGGGTCGGCTACAATGAGCAGTTCTTC.

The V and J genes are TRBV5-6 and TRBJ2-4; D remains ambiguous. Germline-derived CDR1 and CDR2 are SGHDT and YYEEEE. The CDR3 is made up of 13 amino acids. V shed 4 bases and J shed 8 bases, with 13 bases lying between them. CDR3 nucleotide sequence: TGTGCCAGCAGCCCCGATGGCAGAGACATTCAGTACTTC. Encoded protein: CASSPDGRDIQYF.

The genes are TRBV19 and TRBJ2-2; D not resolved. The CDR3 sequence is 14 residues long. Germline values: CDR1 LNHDA, CDR2 SQIVND (reference sequence). Trimming stripped 5 bases from V and 4 bases from J, with 11 bases between. This CDR3 is CASSVEVGTGELFF. CDR3 nucleotide sequence: TGTGCCAGTAGTGTTGAGGTTGGCACCGGGGAGCTGTTTTTT.

The genes are TRBV2 and TRBJ2-3; D unclear. The V gene's germline CDR1 is SNHLY and CDR2 FYNNEI. The CDR3 length is 14 residues. Trimming took 3 bases from V and 2 from J, leaving 9 bases between them. Here the CDR3 reads CASSDWRDTDTQYF. In DNA, the CDR3 is TGTGCCAGCAGTGACTGGCGAGACACAGATACGCAGTATTTT.

This clonotype was observed many times. The V and J genes are TRBV9 and TRBJ2-7, with D possibly being TRBD1 (6 bases). This CDR3 spans 14 amino acids. Germline CDR1 is SGDLS and CDR2 is YYNGEE. Trimming shortened V by 3 bases and J by 4 bases, and 14 bases separated the two germline ends. The CDR3 region has the DNA TGTGCCAGCAGCGCGTCGGACAGCGAGTACGAGCAGTACTTC. It yields the protein CASSASDSEYEQYF.

This clonotype was counted only a few times. This sequence joins TRBV19 and TRBJ2-7; a weak D match, TRBD2 (6 bases). V lost 5 bases, J lost 1 base, and 15 bases lay in between. The CDR3 has 15 residues. In germline, CDR1 is LNHDA, CDR2 SQIVND (reference sequence). CDR3 sequence: CASSSGDKRSYEQYF. The CDR3 nucleotides read TGTGCCAGTAGTTCGGGGGATAAGAGATCCTACGAGCAGTACTTC.

This clonotype was observed many times. CDR3 loop: CASNTTSANETQYF. Here the CDR3 DNA reads TGTGCCAGCAACACGACTAGTGCTAACGAGACCCAGTACTTC. The chain joins TRBV12-3 or TRBV12-4 to TRBJ2-5; maybe TRBD2 (6 bases). V lost 7 bases to trimming and J lost 5 bases, with 17 bases between them. The CDR3 contains 14 residues.

This clonotype has a handful of counts. The chain employs TRBV19 and TRBJ1-5; unclear D gene. Trimming shortened V by 5 bases and J by 3 bases, and 8 bases separated the two germline ends. The CDR3 loop spans 13 amino acids. Germline V gene lookup returns CDR1 LNHDA and CDR2 SQIVND (reference sequence). The CDR3 DNA reads as TGTGCCAGTAGTGAGGCCGTCAATCAGCCCCAGCATTTT. Translation gives CASSEAVNQPQHF.

This clonotype was detected a few times. This sequence joins TRBV5-6 and TRBJ2-5; tentative D call: TRBD1 (5 bases). V was clipped by 4 bases and J by 1 base, with 11 bases between them. In germline, CDR1 is SGHDT, CDR2 YYEEEE. CDR3 size: 14 residues. The CDR3 sequence: CASSPTGIQETQYF. The CDR3 nucleotides are TGTGCCAGCAGCCCCACAGGAATCCAAGAGACCCAGTACTTC. The full variable domain, completed using reference TRBV5-6 and TRBJ2-5, is DAGVTQSPTHLIKTRGQQVTLRCSPKSGHDTVSWYQQALGQGPQFIFQYYEEEERQRGNFPDRFSGHQFPNYSSELNVNALLLGDSALYLCASSPTGIQETQYFGPGTRLLVL.

There are many counts of this clonotype. The genes are TRBV24-1 and TRBJ2-6; TRBD1 matches at 7 bases. Losses at the gene ends were 3 bases for V and 0 bases for J; bases not matched to a gene: 7. This CDR3 contains 18 residues. Germline V CDR1 and CDR2: KGHDR, SFDVKD. CDR3 sequence reads: CATSDQSGTASGANVLTF. The DNA of the CDR3 is TGTGCCACCAGTGATCAATCCGGGACAGCCTCTGGGGCCAACGTCCTGACTTTC.

The chain links TRBV20-1 to TRBJ2-1; a possible D gene is TRBD2 (6 bases). In germline, CDR1 is DFQATT, CDR2 SNEGSKA (reference sequence). The CDR3 contains 13 residues. Trimming cost V 5 bases and J 7 bases, with 15 bases left between them. The DNA for the CDR3 is TGCAGTGCTCACGGGACTCTGGGGAATGAGCAGTTCTTC. It specifies CSAHGTLGNEQFF.

The sample holds many counts of this clonotype. V and J are TRBV12-3 or TRBV12-4 and TRBJ1-2; D gene unclear. The CDR3 is 14 residues long. Trimming removed 1 base at V and 5 bases at J, with 11 bases between. CDR3 region: CASSLVSRPYGYTF. In DNA form, the CDR3 reads TGTGCCAGCAGTTTAGTATCCCGTCCTTATGGCTACACCTTC.

This clonotype came up many times. Here the CDR3 reads CASSQDLRSSYEQYF. The CDR3 DNA sequence: TGCGCCAGCAGCCAAGATTTGAGGAGCTCCTACGAGCAGTACTTC. The genes are TRBV4-3 and TRBJ2-7; D remains unclear. This CDR3 is built from 15 residues. V lost 0 bases, J lost 0 bases, and 9 bases lay in between. Germline loops: CDR1 LGHNA, CDR2 YSLEER.

This clonotype was observed many times. The chain recombines TRBV12-3 or TRBV12-4 with TRBJ2-7; D may be TRBD2 (6 bases). The CDR3 extends over 12 amino acids. The germline V and J ends were trimmed by 3 bases and 6 bases, with 9 bases remaining between them. CDR3 sequence: CASSFPGAEQYF. The CDR3 nucleotides are TGTGCCAGCAGTTTTCCGGGAGCCGAGCAGTACTTC.

The V and J genes are TRBV19 and TRBJ1-3; no firm D call. Germline V gene data show CDR1 as LNHDA and CDR2 as SQIVND (reference sequence). V shed 4 bases and J shed 0 bases, with 10 bases lying between them. This CDR3 comprises 15 residues. The CDR3 coding sequence is TGTGCCAGTAGTACAACCCAAATCTCTGGAAACACCATATATTTT. Amino acid sequence: CASSTTQISGNTIYF.

The chain recombines TRBV20-1 with TRBJ2-7; no clear D. Germline V gives CDR1 DFQATT, CDR2 SNEGSKA (reference sequence). V dropped 6 bases and J dropped 13 bases, with 16 bases sitting between them. This CDR3 region has 10 residues. Written as DNA, the CDR3 is TGCAGTGCCCTCAAGACTCCCGGTTACTTC. It codes for CSALKTPGYF.

This clonotype was detected ten times or more. This chain uses TRBV20-1 with TRBJ2-5; D is undetermined. This CDR3 comprises 11 residues. Looked up from germline, CDR1 is DFQATT and CDR2 is SNEGSKA (reference sequence). V lost 3 bases and J 4 bases, leaving 6 bases between the germline ends. Written as DNA, the CDR3 is TGCAGTGCTAGTGGCTCAGAGACCCAGTACTTC. This gives the protein CSASGSETQYF.

The chain joins TRBV28 to TRBJ2-1; unclear D gene. The CDR3 loop spans 15 amino acids. CDR1 is MDHEN, CDR2 SYDVKM, per germline. V was shortened by 4 bases and J by 5 bases, with 15 bases between the two germline ends. In DNA, the CDR3 is TGTGCCAGCAGTTCGTTAGCCTCATATCACAATGAGCAGTTCTTC. Amino acids: CASSSLASYHNEQFF.

This clonotype was seen repeatedly, ten times or more. This chain links TRBV6-1 with TRBJ2-7; maybe TRBD1 (5 bases). The CDR3 has 14 residues. Trimming removed 6 bases from V and 0 bases from J, with 12 bases in between. Germline V gives CDR1 MNHNS, CDR2 SASEGT. The CDR3 loop is CASRKQASSYEQYF. The CDR3 DNA is TGTGCCAGCAGAAAACAGGCTAGCTCCTACGAGCAGTACTTC.

The chain employs TRBV18 and TRBJ1-2, with D uncertain. This CDR3 has 16 amino acids. The germline gives CDR1 KGHSH, CDR2 LQKENI. With 2 bases removed from V and 0 bases from J, the gap between germline ends came to 13 bases. Written as DNA, the CDR3 is TGTGCCAGCTCACCAGAGTTGAGAGTCACTAACTATGGCTACACCTTC. Translation: CASSPELRVTNYGYTF.

The chain couples TRBV6-1 to TRBJ1-3, with D uncertain. The CDR3 spans 15 residues. V lost 4 bases to trimming and J lost 4 bases, with 14 bases between them. Germline loops: CDR1 MNHNS, CDR2 SASEGT. CDR3 amino acids: CASSARRQLGNTIYF. CDR3 DNA: TGTGCCAGCAGTGCAAGAAGACAACTGGGAAACACCATATATTTT.

In this sample, this clonotype turned up many times. The J gene is TRBJ1-1, the V gene TRBV6-5, with 8 bases lining up with TRBD1. The CDR3 consists of 14 residues. Germline CDR1 reads MNHEY; CDR2 reads SVGAGI. Unmatched junction bases numbered 5, after V lost 2 bases and J lost 6 bases. The CDR3 here is CASSYRQGAAEAFF. The CDR3 DNA follows: TGTGCCAGCAGTTACAGGCAGGGGGCCGCTGAAGCTTTCTTT.

This clonotype was observed at least ten times. The chain recombines TRBV7-2 with TRBJ2-7; 11 bases are shared with TRBD2. Trimming removed 5 bases from V and 7 bases from J; junction bases left unmatched: 13. Per germline, CDR1 SGHTA and CDR2 FQGNSA. This CDR3 comprises 16 residues. The CDR3 loop is CASSPPMSSGRGEQYF. The CDR3 DNA sequence: TGTGCCAGCAGCCCCCCCATGAGTAGCGGGAGGGGTGAGCAGTACTTC.

The V gene is TRBV30, the J gene TRBJ1-6, with D possibly being TRBD1 (6 bases). Germline-derived CDR1 and CDR2 are GTSNPN and SVGIG (reference sequence). Trimming took off 4 bases at V and 10 bases at J, with 20 bases between the two ends. The CDR3 runs to 15 residues. CDR3 DNA: TGTGCCTGGAATGGGGGCAATTCTCCGGGATCACCCCTCCACTTT. Translated: CAWNGGNSPGSPLHF.